This TCR beta chain was identified during a study of shared clonotypes between healthy human individuals (dated by TCRdb to 2020 to 2022). A note on the overall study: A couple of women and three men aged 18 to 49 years were included in the cohort. The study deeply sequenced blood TCR repertoires of about 5 healthy adults to estimate repertoire size and the extent of clonotype sharing between individuals. Different laboratories and diverse techniques were used to prepare libraries and sequence TCR repertoires, to increase sequencing depth and limit assay-specific biases. Between about 0.9 and 8.9 billion PBMCs per donor were obtained by leukapheresis. General study outcomes and caveats: The small number of donors limited the genetic and exposure-history diversity represented. Pairwise subsampling led to the expectation that sequencing depth would affect the degree of clonotype sharing among donors. Sampling was restricted to blood, and TCR repertoires in tissue are likely to differ from TCR repertoires in blood.

The donors were healthy, HIV-negative adults with no recently reported acute infections or vaccinations. Only Caucasian adults living in Nashville, Tennessee, USA were represented among the donors. For unsorted samples, about 85 million PBMCs were counted and genomic DNA was extracted with the QIAamp DNA Blood Mini kit. Blood was collected by leukapheresis, and PBMCs were isolated by Ficoll-Histopaque density gradient centrifugation and then cryopreserved in liquid nitrogen vapor phase. This clone was seen once. There is no known antigen for this receptor. Base qualities are not at hand, and no much larger clone is one base apart. Using the deep immunoSEQ assay, multiplex PCR amplified TCR CDR3 regions from genomic DNA. For each cell subset, the extracted genomic DNA was distributed evenly across all wells of several immunoSEQ 96-well plates, and each plate served as one replicate. For unsorted PBMC, approximately 290 ng of genomic DNA, equivalent to 25,000 to 35,000 T cell genomes, went into each replicate PCR. Ten immunoSEQ deep assay plates were used to sequence the unsorted PBMC genomic DNA. Purified libraries were measured with a Qubit 3.0 fluorometer, size-checked on a Bioanalyzer 2100, and measured again with the KAPA Library Quantification kit. Every immunoSEQ 96-well plate was sequenced on a separate single-read 150-cycle Illumina NextSeq 550 flow cell. In the source study's methods: Because the immunoSEQ output held only junctional sequences and lacked quality scores, the filtering could not match the filtering applied to full-length reads. Sequences were annotated with PyIR, a Python wrapper for IgBLAST v1.9, and V/J genes and CDR3 were assigned using IMGT germline references. Reads with weak V/J assignments (E-value above 1e-6), missing CDR3, stop codons, out-of-frame junctions, or ambiguous translated residues were removed. V3J clonotypes were defined by identical inferred V gene, J gene, and CDR3 amino acid sequence. Percentage overlap between repertoires was calculated by dividing the number of shared unique clonotypes by the size of the smaller repertoire. Richness of each repertoire was evaluated using RTK rarefaction, the Chao1 estimator, and Recon v2.1 estimates of unobserved clonotypes. TCRdb's version of the immuneACCESS table is confined to in-frame rearrangements and falls short of the full clone set. An unresolved V gene accounts for under half of the shortfall where checked; the remainder is of unknown origin. The V and J calls and clone size were taken over from that table, and D and trimming were inferred from the DNA. The sample includes about 490,000 clones, with almost 80% observed a single time. About 12% of the sample is held by the ten biggest clonotypes.

The receptor comes from a woman aged 40 to 55 in good health. Some clones in this sample may be carry-over from other donors' samples. The specimen was PBMCs.

The nucleotide sequence reads as follows: TGTGCCAGCAGGACTAGCGGGAACTCAGATACGCAGTATTTT. This yields the protein CASRTSGNSDTQYF. Recombination connected TRBV2 to TRBJ2-3; TRBD2 matches 11 bases in the middle. The CDR3, cysteine through phenylalanine, is 14 amino acids long. Here the CDR3 DNA is all that survives: 42 bases in frame from base 1. From a lookup of the germline V gene, CDR1 and CDR2 are SNHLY and FYNNEI. For this chain, trimming is 6 bases at the V end and 4 bases at the J end, and the number of junction bases without a gene match is 3.